Listed here are 21 T cell receptor beta chains from one sample, sequenced in a study of blood T cell repertoires in COVID-19. TCRdb's copy holds only in-frame clones and misses some; the assay was immunoSEQ multiplex PCR. Of 250,000 or so clones in the sample, 70% to 80% were seen once. Sequenced material: peripheral blood. These receptors were collected from an elderly woman with acute or convalescent COVID-19.

The chain links TRBV11-2 to TRBJ2-1, with D possibly TRBD2 on 5 matching bases. Trimming left V 5 bases short and J 5 bases short, with 10 bases between. The CDR3 loop spans 13 amino acids. Germline assignment: CDR1 SGHAT and CDR2 FQNNGV. In DNA form, the CDR3 reads TGTGCCAGCAGCCGGGGAACTAACAATGAGCAGTTCTTC. It codes for CASSRGTNNEQFF.

The genes are TRBV15 and TRBJ1-2, with TRBD1 matching over 8 bases. Germline CDR1 and CDR2: LNHNV and YYDKDF (reference sequence). V was pared by 3 bases and J by 6 bases, with 6 bases of the junction left unmatched. CDR3 size: 14 residues. This CDR3 is CATSRLGQDDGYTF. The CDR3 DNA follows: TGTGCCACCAGCAGGCTGGGACAGGATGATGGCTACACCTTC.

As DNA, the CDR3 is TGTGCCAGCACCTCAGGGGGGTTGAGCGAGCAGTACTTC. This gives the protein CASTSGGLSEQYF. V and J are TRBV6-5 and TRBJ2-7; weak D call: TRBD1 (7 bases). Germline CDR1 reads MNHEY; CDR2 reads SVGAGI. The CDR3 totals 13 residues. Trimming pared 7 bases from V and 6 bases from J, leaving 16 bases between.

This sequence joins TRBV27 and TRBJ2-1; 12 bases are a match to TRBD2. There are 17 residues in the CDR3. Trimming cost V 4 bases and J 12 bases; bases outside gene matches: 16. Looked up from germline, CDR1 is MNHEY and CDR2 is SMNVEV (reference sequence). The CDR3 region is CASSSLITVGLAGRQFF. For the CDR3, the DNA is TGTGCCAGCAGTTCACTCATTACGGTCGGACTAGCGGGAAGGCAGTTCTTC.

V gene TRBV27 combines with J gene TRBJ1-4; D remains unclear. V was shortened by 6 bases and J by 0 bases, with 14 bases between the two germline ends. The V gene's germline CDR1 is MNHEY and CDR2 SMNVEV (reference sequence). The CDR3 loop spans 16 amino acids. CDR3 bases: TGTGCCAGCAGCCCTACGGGATTTGCAACTAATGAAAAACTGTTTTTT. Translation gives CASSPTGFATNEKLFF. Variable domain in full (rest from reference TRBV27 and TRBJ1-4): EAQVTQNPRYLITVTGKKLTVTCSQNMNHEYMSWYRQDPGLGLRQIYYSMNVEVTDKGDVPEGYKVSRKEKRNFPLILESPSPNQTSLYFCASSPTGFATNEKLFFGSGTQLSVL.

The V call is TRBV2, the J call TRBJ1-1; D unresolved. The V gene lost 3 bases and the J gene lost 9 bases, with 14 bases spanning the gap. The CDR3 loop spans 13 amino acids. The germline gives CDR1 SNHLY, CDR2 FYNNEI. The CDR3 coding sequence is TGTGCCAGCAGTGAGGATTGGAGCGCGCAAGCTTTCTTT. Translated: CASSEDWSAQAFF.

The chain couples TRBV27 to TRBJ2-2; no definite D call. The V end lost 0 bases, the J end lost 6 bases, and 17 bases lay between the germline ends. This CDR3 is 17 amino acids long. CDR1 is MNHEY and CDR2 is SMNVEV in the germline V gene (reference sequence). DNA for the CDR3: TGTGCCAGCAGTTTATCTGGTGTCAGGCGTATCGCCGGGGAGCTGTTTTTT. Encoded protein: CASSLSGVRRIAGELFF.

This chain joins TRBV18 and TRBJ1-1; D is perhaps TRBD1 (6 bases). Germline CDR1 is KGHSH and CDR2 is LQKENI. The length of the CDR3 is 12 residues. Trimming took 3 bases from V and 8 from J, leaving 10 bases between them. DNA of the CDR3: TGTGCCAGCTCACCGGACAGCCCCGAAGCTTTCTTT. Its protein product is CASSPDSPEAFF.

The rearrangement joins TRBV25-1 to TRBJ2-3; D not certain. The CDR3 length is 11 residues. Per the germline V gene, CDR1 is MGHDK and CDR2 is SYGVNS. V lost 2 bases and J 7 bases, leaving 4 bases between the germline ends. CDR3 sequence reads: CASSELYTQYF. The DNA of the CDR3 is TGTGCCAGCAGTGAACTGTATACGCAGTATTTT.

V usage is TRBV7-2 and J usage is TRBJ2-4; 11 bases are a match to TRBD2. CDR3 size: 15 residues. Trimming removed 5 bases from V and 9 bases from J; junction bases left unmatched: 9. Germline CDR1 and CDR2: SGHTA and FQGNSA. The CDR3: CASSLSGGAWGIQYF. The DNA for the CDR3 is TGTGCCAGCAGCCTTAGCGGGGGGGCCTGGGGCATTCAGTACTTC.

The rearrangement links TRBV7-9 to TRBJ2-1; a weak D match, TRBD1 (5 bases). Trimming took off 2 bases at V and 9 bases at J, with 20 bases between the two ends. This CDR3 has 16 amino acids. CDR1 and CDR2 from the germline V gene are SEHNR and FQNEAQ (reference sequence). CDR3 region: CASSLRAQGLATEQFF. The DNA of the CDR3 is TGTGCCAGCAGCTTAAGGGCGCAGGGATTAGCAACTGAGCAGTTCTTC. Full variable domain (remainder filled in from reference TRBV7-9 and TRBJ2-1): DTGVSQNPRHKITKRGQNVTFRCDPISEHNRLYWYRQTLGQGPEFLTYFQNEAQLEKSRLLSDRFSAERPKGSFSTLEIQRTEQGDSAMYLCASSLRAQGLATEQFFGPGTRLTVL.

This chain uses TRBV5-6 with TRBJ2-3; possibly TRBD2 for D (5 bases). V was shortened by 0 bases and J by 0 bases, with 8 bases between the two germline ends. Germline V CDR1 and CDR2: SGHDT, YYEEEE. This CDR3 has 15 residues. The CDR3 DNA reads as TGTGCCAGCAGCTTGGGGAGGTTCAGCACAGATACGCAGTATTTT. This sequence encodes CASSLGRFSTDTQYF.

This chain links TRBV2 with TRBJ2-3; TRBD2 aligns across 10 bases. V dropped 5 bases and J dropped 6; count of bases not matched to a gene: 5. The CDR3 is 14 amino acids. Per the germline V gene, CDR1 is SNHLY and CDR2 is FYNNEI. The CDR3, as DNA: TGTGCCAGCAGTTTAGCGGGGGGTGCCGATACGCAGTATTTT. It specifies CASSLAGGADTQYF.

The CDR3 nucleotides read TGCGCCAGCAGCTTGGAGGTGGGACAGGGGGCGAACGGTGAAGCTTTCTTT. It is translated as CASSLEVGQGANGEAFF. The chain joins TRBV5-1 to TRBJ1-1; 12 bases are a match to TRBD1. Germline assignment: CDR1 SGHRS and CDR2 YFSETQ. The V gene end was trimmed by 0 bases and the J gene end by 7 bases; junction bases not matched to a gene: 10. The CDR3 is 17 residues long. Combining the CDR3 with reference TRBV5-1 and TRBJ1-1 gives the whole variable domain KAGVTQTPRYLIKTRGQQVTLSCSPISGHRSVSWYQQTPGQGLQFLFEYFSETQRNKGNFPGRFSGRQFSNSRSEMNVSTLELGDSALYLCASSLEVGQGANGEAFFGQGTRLTVV.

This chain connects TRBV6-2 or TRBV6-3 to TRBJ2-1; 10 positions match TRBD2. The CDR3 runs 15 residues. Losses at the gene ends were 4 bases for V and 10 bases for J; bases not matched to a gene: 10. The V gene's germline CDR1 is MNHEY and CDR2 SVGEGT. CDR3 region: CASSSPTSGLREQFF. In DNA, the CDR3 is TGTGCCAGCAGTTCCCCGACTAGCGGGTTACGAGAGCAGTTCTTC.

The count of this clone is one. V gene TRBV11-2 combines with J gene TRBJ1-3; perhaps TRBD1 as D (5 bases). CDR3 size: 17 residues. The germline CDR1 and CDR2 sequences are SGHAT and FQNNGV. Trimming shortened V by 6 bases and J by 2 bases, and 20 bases separated the two germline ends. In DNA form, the CDR3 reads TGTGCCAGCAGGGCTCCTGGGGGGGTTAGAGCTGGAAACACCATATATTTT. It specifies CASRAPGGVRAGNTIYF.

In this sample, this clone turned up a few times. DNA for the CDR3: TGTGCCATAGGGACAGCTCATCAAGAGACCCAGTACTTC. Residues: CAIGTAHQETQYF. This sequence joins TRBV10-3 and TRBJ2-5; 7 bases map to TRBD1. This CDR3 spans 13 amino acids. V shed 9 bases, J shed 2 bases, and the junction held 6 bases outside the gene matches. The germline V gene encodes CDR1 ENHRY and CDR2 SYGVKD.

This clone was counted a few times. The CDR3 protein is CASSEARGLEKLFF. CDR3 nucleotides: TGTGCCAGCAGTGAGGCCAGGGGGCTTGAAAAACTGTTTTTT. This sequence joins TRBV2 and TRBJ1-4; TRBD1 matches 8 bases. Losses at the gene ends were 3 bases for V and 7 bases for J; bases not matched to a gene: 4. CDR3 length equals 14 residues. CDR1 SNHLY and CDR2 FYNNEI come from the germline V gene. Using reference TRBV2 and TRBJ1-4 for the parts outside the CDR3, the full variable domain is EPEVTQTPSHQVTQMGQEVILRCVPISNHLYFYWYRQILGQKVEFLVSFYNNEISEKSEIFDDQFSVERPDGSNFTLKIRSTKLEDSAMYFCASSEARGLEKLFFGSGTQLSVL.

The rearrangement links TRBV2 to TRBJ1-5; tentatively, D is TRBD1 (5 bases). V lost 3 bases and J 4 bases, leaving 13 bases between the germline ends. The CDR3 covers 15 residues. The germline gives CDR1 SNHLY, CDR2 FYNNEI. For the CDR3, the DNA is TGTGCCAGCAGTGAGGTTCAGGGCGGAAATCAGCCCCAGCATTTT. Translated, it gives CASSEVQGGNQPQHF.

Concerning this clone itself: This same CDR3 is encoded by further DNA sequences in the sample. The gene calls are TRBV5-4 and TRBJ2-3, with D unclear. Germline V gene lookup returns CDR1 SGHNT and CDR2 YYREEE (reference sequence). Trimming stripped 1 base from V and 6 bases from J, with 3 bases between. The CDR3 is 11 residues long. The CDR3 here is CASSLSDTQYF. The CDR3 DNA reads TGTGCCAGCAGCTTGTCGGATACGCAGTATTTT. Based on the CDR3 plus reference TRBV5-4 and TRBJ2-3, the full variable domain is ETGVTQSPTHLIKTRGQQVTLRCSSQSGHNTVSWYQQALGQGPQFIFQYYREEENGRGNFPPRFSGLQFPNYSSELNVNALELDDSALYLCASSLSDTQYFGPGTRLTVL.

The chain couples TRBV11-3 to TRBJ1-6, with 10 bases fitting TRBD1. Germline V gene data show CDR1 as SGHNT and CDR2 as YENEEA. The junction had 3 bases not matched to a gene; V was cut back by 3 bases and J by 7 bases. The CDR3 covers 15 residues. The CDR3 here is CASSLPGQGNSPLHF. CDR3 coding DNA: TGTGCCAGCAGCTTGCCGGGACAGGGGAATTCACCCCTCCACTTT.